These T cell receptor beta chains were read from a single sample in a study of T cell responses to AZD1222 COVID-19 vaccine. Assay: immunoSEQ multiplex PCR; the TCRdb copy retains only in-frame clones and omits some. The sample lists 70,000 to 100,000 clones; approximately 90% were seen once. Material: peripheral blood, obtained 28 days after the second AZD1222 dose. Receptors originate from an adult who received the AZD1222 COVID-19 vaccine. Each CDR3 is given with its conserved first and last residue. Fields, in order: D gene, clone size, V gene, J gene, CDR3 DNA, CDR3 protein. D genes are given only for firm matches. Part of the rows lack a size; the others show once, few, many or a class for expanded clones.

d_call: -
clone_size: -
v_call: TRBV7-2
j_call: TRBJ2-7
cdr3_nt: TGTGCCAGCAGCTTAGACAGGGCCAACGAGCAGTACTTC
cdr3_aa: CASSLDRANEQYF

d_call: TRBD1
clone_size: once
v_call: TRBV18
j_call: TRBJ1-6
cdr3_nt: TGTGCCAGCTCGGGAGGGACAGGCCCCCAGAAACCCGCCATGGCCCTCCACTTT
cdr3_aa: CASSGGTGPQKPAMALHF

d_call: -
clone_size: -
v_call: TRBV24-1
j_call: TRBJ2-1
cdr3_nt: TGTGCCACCAGTGACAGGGGTTTTGGTGATGAGCAGTTCTTC
cdr3_aa: CATSDRGFGDEQFF

d_call: -
clone_size: -
v_call: TRBV7-3
j_call: TRBJ2-1
cdr3_nt: TGTGCCAGCAGCTTAGAGGGGCGACCCTACAATGAGCAGTTCTTC
cdr3_aa: CASSLEGRPYNEQFF

d_call: -
clone_size: few
v_call: TRBV3-1/TRBV3-2
j_call: TRBJ2-1
cdr3_nt: TGTGCCAGCAGCCAAGGTTACAATGAGCAGTTCTTC
cdr3_aa: CASSQGYNEQFF

d_call: TRBD1
clone_size: -
v_call: TRBV5-4
j_call: TRBJ2-7
cdr3_nt: TGTGCCAGCAGCATTCCCGGGACAGGGTACTACGAGCAGTACTTC
cdr3_aa: CASSIPGTGYYEQYF

d_call: -
clone_size: -
v_call: TRBV12-5
j_call: TRBJ1-5
cdr3_nt: TGTGCTAGTGGTTTGGAAGAAGGTCAGCCCCAGCATTTT
cdr3_aa: CASGLEEGQPQHF

d_call: TRBD1
clone_size: -
v_call: TRBV11-2
j_call: TRBJ2-7
cdr3_nt: TGTGCCAGCAGCTCCCGACCTGGACAGGGGACAGGGGAGCAGTACTTC
cdr3_aa: CASSSRPGQGTGEQYF

d_call: -
clone_size: -
v_call: TRBV30
j_call: TRBJ1-2
cdr3_nt: TGTGCCTGGAGTGTTCTGATGGGGTCGGGCGGCTACACCTTC
cdr3_aa: CAWSVLMGSGGYTF

d_call: TRBD2
clone_size: -
v_call: TRBV5-4
j_call: TRBJ2-3
cdr3_nt: TGTGCCAGCAGCTTAGGACTAGCGGGGGCCCGCACAGATACGCAGTATTTT
cdr3_aa: CASSLGLAGARTDTQYF